This is a list of T cell receptor beta chains from one sample in a study of cytomegalovirus exposure and HLA in healthy donors. Only in-frame clones appear in the TCRdb table, and some are missing; sequencing was by immunoSEQ multiplex PCR. This table holds 90,000 to 120,000 clones, about 80% found once. The sequenced sample was PBMCs. Every receptor here comes from a woman aged 35 to 49 in good health and CMV-seronegative. CDR3s include the opening cysteine and the closing phenylalanine or tryptophan. Each record gives: CDR3 DNA, CDR3 protein, D gene, J gene, V gene, CDR3 length, clone size. The D gene is left open where the match is weak. Only part of the rows carry a size: once, few, many, or a class if the clone is expanded.

DNA: TGCGCCAGCAGCCAAGAGGCCAGGGGCTATGGCTACACCTTC
CDR3: CASSQEARGYGYTF
D: NA
J: TRBJ1-2
V: TRBV4-3
length: 14
size: NA

DNA: TGTGCCAGCAGTGCCCTCCGAGCCCTCTCCTACAATGAGCAGTTCTTC
CDR3: CASSALRALSYNEQFF
D: NA
J: TRBJ2-1
V: TRBV6-4
length: 16
size: NA

DNA: TGTGCCAGCCAACCCCTAGCGGGAACCCTATACAATGAGCAGTTCTTC
CDR3: CASQPLAGTLYNEQFF
D: TRBD2
J: TRBJ2-1
V: TRBV28
length: 16
size: few

DNA: TGCGCCAGCAGCCCGACTGCGGTCGAGGGTGGCTACACCTTC
CDR3: CASSPTAVEGGYTF
D: NA
J: TRBJ1-2
V: TRBV5-1
length: 14
size: NA

DNA: TGCACCAGCAGCCAATATCGGGACAGGGGGGTCAATGAGCAGTTCTTC
CDR3: CTSSQYRDRGVNEQFF
D: NA
J: TRBJ2-1
V: TRBV1
length: 16
size: NA

DNA: TGTGCCAGCAGCAGGGGGCGGACATCTCAAGAGACCCAGTACTTC
CDR3: CASSRGRTSQETQYF
D: TRBD1
J: TRBJ2-5
V: TRBV11-3
length: 15
size: NA

DNA: TGTGCCAGTAGTCATAGAGGGTTGAACACTGAAGCTTTCTTT
CDR3: CASSHRGLNTEAFF
D: NA
J: TRBJ1-1
V: TRBV19
length: 14
size: few

DNA: TGTGCCAGCAGCTTAGTGTTGGGGGCCAGTGAGCAGTTCTTC
CDR3: CASSLVLGASEQFF
D: NA
J: TRBJ2-1
V: TRBV7-9
length: 14
size: few

DNA: TGTGCCAGCAGCTTAGAATCGTTATTTAGCGGATCTAGCACAGATACGCAGTATTTT
CDR3: CASSLESLFSGSSTDTQYF
D: NA
J: TRBJ2-3
V: TRBV7-2
length: 19
size: NA

DNA: TGTGCCTGGAGACTAGCGGGGCGGAGTGAGCAGTTCTTC
CDR3: CAWRLAGRSEQFF
D: TRBD2
J: TRBJ2-1
V: TRBV30
length: 13
size: NA

DNA: TGTGCCTGGGGGGGGACAGAAACTAATGAAAAACTGTTTTTT
CDR3: CAWGGTETNEKLFF
D: TRBD1
J: TRBJ1-4
V: TRBV30
length: 14
size: NA

DNA: TGTGCCAGCAGCGCATGGGACAGACCCTACGAGCAGTACTTC
CDR3: CASSAWDRPYEQYF
D: TRBD1
J: TRBJ2-7
V: TRBV7-9
length: 14
size: few

DNA: TGTGCCAGTAGTACCGAGCGAGAAAGGGGCGAGCAGTACTTC
CDR3: CASSTERERGEQYF
D: NA
J: TRBJ2-7
V: TRBV19
length: 14
size: NA

DNA: TGTGCCAGCAGGACACAGGGGGAGGCTGGAAACACCATATATTTT
CDR3: CASRTQGEAGNTIYF
D: TRBD1
J: TRBJ1-3
V: TRBV5-5
length: 15
size: few

DNA: TGTGCCAGCAGCCCACTATTAGGTACTGAGCAGTTCTTC
CDR3: CASSPLLGTEQFF
D: NA
J: TRBJ2-1
V: TRBV7-8
length: 13
size: NA

DNA: TGTGCCAGCAGTTTGGGACAGGAGGGAAACACCATATATTTT
CDR3: CASSLGQEGNTIYF
D: TRBD1
J: TRBJ1-3
V: TRBV6-1
length: 14
size: NA

DNA: TGTGCCAGCAGTTTCGTCCGAGGAGGCAATCAGCCCCAGCATTTT
CDR3: CASSFVRGGNQPQHF
D: NA
J: TRBJ1-5
V: TRBV28
length: 15
size: NA

DNA: TGTGCCAGCACCCATGGGGCTAGCGGGATCAATGAGCAGTTCTTC
CDR3: CASTHGASGINEQFF
D: TRBD2
J: TRBJ2-1
V: TRBV27
length: 15
size: NA

DNA: TGTTCCAGCAGCCCAGGGACTTCCTACGAGCAGTACTTC
CDR3: CSSSPGTSYEQYF
D: NA
J: TRBJ2-7
V: TRBV7-9
length: 13
size: NA

DNA: TGCGCCAGCAGCGGGACACACTATGGCTACACCTTC
CDR3: CASSGTHYGYTF
D: NA
J: TRBJ1-2
V: TRBV5-1
length: 12
size: NA

DNA: TGTGCCAGCTCAGGGGCGGGAGCCGGGTACAATGAGCAGTTCTTC
CDR3: CASSGAGAGYNEQFF
D: NA
J: TRBJ2-1
V: TRBV19
length: 15
size: NA

DNA: TGTGCCAGCAGCCGACTAGCGGGAGGCGATTTCTTAGGGAATGAGCAGTTCTTC
CDR3: CASSRLAGGDFLGNEQFF
D: TRBD2
J: TRBJ2-1
V: TRBV14
length: 18
size: NA

DNA: TGTGCCACGACTAGCGGGAGGGCCGGCGAGCAGTTCTTC
CDR3: CATTSGRAGEQFF
D: TRBD2
J: TRBJ2-1
V: TRBV2
length: 13
size: few

DNA: TGTGCCGGTACAGGGAGCTCCTACAATGAGCAGTTCTTC
CDR3: CAGTGSSYNEQFF
D: NA
J: TRBJ2-1
V: TRBV30
length: 13
size: NA

DNA: TGCGCCAGCAGTGGAGACACTGAAGCTTTCTTT
CDR3: CASSGDTEAFF
D: NA
J: TRBJ1-1
V: TRBV10-1
length: 11
size: NA

DNA: TGTGCCAGCAGCGTAGGATTAGGGGCGGGAGAGCAGTACTTC
CDR3: CASSVGLGAGEQYF
D: NA
J: TRBJ2-7
V: TRBV9
length: 14
size: NA

DNA: TGCGCCAGCAGCTTGGGGCTGGGGATGGGGGGCACTGAAGCTTTCTTT
CDR3: CASSLGLGMGGTEAFF
D: NA
J: TRBJ1-1
V: TRBV5-1
length: 16
size: NA

DNA: TGTGCCAGCTCTAGCGGGGGGTTCAATGAGCAGTTCTTC
CDR3: CASSSGGFNEQFF
D: TRBD2
J: TRBJ2-1
V: TRBV7-2
length: 13
size: NA

DNA: TGCGCCAGCAGCCCGACATCCTACAATGAGCAGTTCTTC
CDR3: CASSPTSYNEQFF
D: NA
J: TRBJ2-1
V: TRBV5-1
length: 13
size: NA

DNA: TGCGCCAGCAGCCGCAACAGGCTACCGAATGAAAAACTGTTTTTT
CDR3: CASSRNRLPNEKLFF
D: NA
J: TRBJ1-4
V: TRBV5-1
length: 15
size: NA

DNA: TGTGCCAGCTCACCAACTGGCTACGAGCAGTACTTC
CDR3: CASSPTGYEQYF
D: NA
J: TRBJ2-7
V: TRBV18
length: 12
size: NA

DNA: TGTGCCAGCAGCTTCCGGGGGTTACGCACAGATACGCAGTATTTT
CDR3: CASSFRGLRTDTQYF
D: NA
J: TRBJ2-3
V: TRBV5-6
length: 15
size: NA

DNA: TGCGCCAGCAGCCAAGGACAGGGGGCAACAGATCTGTACTTC
CDR3: CASSQGQGATDLYF
D: TRBD1
J: TRBJ2-7
V: TRBV5-1
length: 14
size: once